This T cell receptor beta chain emerged from a study of prognosis after radiotherapy for stage I lung cancer listed by TCRdb under 2021. The study in broad terms: Between April 2018 and 2019, approximately 18 stage I NSCLC patients were enrolled in Nanjing, China. Oligometastatic NSCLC after surgical resection of the primary tumor was present in 4 or 5 patients, while newly diagnosed primary stage I lung tumors were present in about 13. Every patient was regarded as medically inoperable, because of comorbidities in about twelve cases and refusal of surgery in roughly seven cases. Ages in the cohort of 13 men and a handful of women ranged from roughly 53 to 84 years, with a median of 74. Tumor histology was squamous cell carcinoma in several patients and adenocarcinoma in some 13. SBRT was delivered in 3 to 5 fractions with a biologically effective dose of at least 100 Gy, and image-guided IMRT or VMAT was used for delivery. In every patient, SBRT was given without any concurrent therapy. After SBRT, distant metastases developed in about 20% of the 19 patients at a median of around seven months, while the remaining 15 patients had no significant progression. Peripheral blood TCR beta repertoires were profiled in stage I NSCLC patients before and after stereotactic body radiotherapy, and the study then linked these repertoires to distant failure. A total of roughly 38 blood samples from approximately 19 patients were sequenced, with one sample obtained before and one obtained after SBRT for each patient.

Study-wide findings and limitations: TRBV and TRBJ usage frequencies reportedly varied with metastasis status, involving two V genes at baseline and several V and two J genes after SBRT. Tumor specificity of expanded TCR clones was not determined. Post-SBRT Shannon entropy and its change from baseline were lower in patients who developed distant metastases; baseline Shannon entropy was not associated with metastases. All reported P values were unadjusted for multiple comparisons. After SBRT, the count of unique TCR clones dropped from a median of about 10,000 beforehand to roughly 6,800 afterward (Wilcoxon paired P=0.011). The study was limited by the small cohort and short follow-up, and independent validation of the study findings is required.

The CDR1 and CDR2 encoded by the germline V gene (reference sequence) are LGHDT and YNNKEL. Inclusive of the bounding cysteine and phenylalanine, the CDR3 is 15 residues long. Here the CDR3 DNA is all that survives: 45 bases in frame from base 1. V ends up 5 bases short and J 4 bases short, with an unmatched junction base count of 6. This clonotype was seen many times. This receptor's antigen is unknown. The record has no base qualities; no much larger clone is one base away. The TCR beta CDR3 region was amplified from genomic DNA by two rounds of multiplex PCR. The first PCR round used primers specific to each TRBV and TRBJ gene, and the primer sequences were filed in Chinese patent CN105087789A. Universal primers were used in the second round of PCR. The Roche High Pure PCR Template Preparation Kit was used to extract genomic DNA from frozen PBMCs. Libraries were sequenced paired-end with 151 bp reads on an Illumina HiSeq 3000. From the authors' description of their analysis: CutAdapt was used to discard raw reads that did not contain the multiplex PCR primer sequences. PEAR was used to merge high-quality paired reads into contigs. By aligning each contig to reference sequences, MiXCR assigned the TRB V, D and J gene segments to that contig. CDR3 sequences were clustered by base quality and sequence similarity to remove sequencing errors. Diversity was measured as Shannon entropy normalized by the natural log of productive TCR sequence number. To get clonality, Shannon entropy was divided by the natural log of the number of unique clonotypes, and that result was subtracted from one. The Youden index of ROC curves was used to select progression-free survival cut-offs for repertoire metrics, and analyses were performed in R 3.5.3. The raw public reads went through TCRdb reprocessing: fastp at Q25, MiXCR clone calling, in-frame beta chains kept. Rows with one shared CDR3 protein collapse into an entry with the most common genes and DNA. These V and J calls derive from TCRdb rather than the authors' analysis. This sample has some 15,000 distinct CDR3 sequences in its table, and about a quarter of those were observed once. Together, the top ten hold more than 10% of the sample.

All patients had node-negative disease on CT and PET/CT, and none had a history of other malignancies or prior chemotherapy or radiotherapy. About 6.2 milliliters of peripheral venous blood were drawn into EDTA tubes at each of two time points. Ficoll-Paque Plus density-gradient centrifugation was used to isolate PBMCs. Immediately after collection, samples were stored at -80 degrees C until analysis. The receptor comes from a donor at least 50 years old with non-small cell lung cancer. This chain is built from TRBV3-1 and TRBJ2-2; TRBD2 lines up with 8 middle nucleotides. The sample was PBMCs, taken before or after stereotactic body radiation therapy (not recorded which). CDR3 sequence: CASSSGTRVTGELFF. The nucleotide sequence reads TGTGCCAGCAGCTCCGGGACTAGAGTCACCGGGGAGCTGTTTTTT.